This T cell receptor (beta chain) was retrieved from a study of T-cell memory formation after mild COVID-19. Study background: Among the donors, TCR clusters were largely specific to each donor.

Notes on this clonotype: Its antigen remains unidentified.

The CDR3 covers 16 residues. J gave up 5 bases and V 3 bases, and 9 bases lay outside the gene matches. Germline V gives CDR1 SGHNT, CDR2 YENEEA. TCR alpha and TCR beta cDNA libraries carrying sample barcodes and UMIs were produced by 5'RACE using constant-segment primers. A single record per CDR3 protein comes from TCRdb applying MiXCR to the 5' RACE reads. The table includes roughly 150,000 distinct CDR3 sequences, approximately 14% detected once. Overall study results and limits: Pre-infection memory carried some responding clones, suggesting that cross-reactive memory joined.

Sequenced material: PBMCs or a T cell subset sorted from them (not recorded which). This receptor was taken from an adult woman who had mild COVID-19 (a few samples of this study predate the infection). Cell type and time point are not known. V gene TRBV11-3 combines with J gene TRBJ2-3; 9 nucleotides match TRBD2. The CDR3, as DNA: TGTGCCAGCAGCTTCCTAGTAGCGGGAGAGATAGATACGCAGTATTTT. Translated: CASSFLVAGEIDTQYF.